This T cell receptor (beta chain) emerged from a study of cytomegalovirus exposure and HLA in healthy donors. Study overall: The 500 to 750 first-cohort repertoires and the 120 or so validation repertoires shared the same platform, a later analysis reported. Notes on the study in general: Overall, roughly 150 TCR beta chains were annotated as cytomegalovirus-associated. The classifier reportedly diagnosed cytomegalovirus status with high sensitivity and specificity. First-cohort TCR clusters tended to co-occur in the 95 to 150 validation repertoires, a later analysis found.

Libraries were prepared by immunoSEQ multiplex PCR; TCRdb keeps only in-frame clonotypes and omits some of them. This table has 75,000 to 95,000 clones, 95% to 97% appearing once. The V gene's germline CDR1 is SGHRS and CDR2 YFSETQ. The CDR3 consists of 14 residues. V lost 6 bases and J 2 bases, leaving 11 bases between the germline ends. As for this clone: Its target is unknown.

The clonotype comes from a man younger than 30 in good health and CMV-seronegative. The specimen was PBMCs. The rearrangement links TRBV5-1 to TRBJ2-2, with unresolved D. Here the CDR3 DNA reads TGCGCCAGCACAAGCCGAACCAACACCGGGGAGCTGTTTTTT. It specifies CASTSRTNTGELFF. Supplemented by reference TRBV5-1 and TRBJ2-2, the full variable domain reads KAGVTQTPRYLIKTRGQQVTLSCSPISGHRSVSWYQQTPGQGLQFLFEYFSETQRNKGNFPGRFSGRQFSNSRSEMNVSTLELGDSALYLCASTSRTNTGELFFGEGSRLTVL.